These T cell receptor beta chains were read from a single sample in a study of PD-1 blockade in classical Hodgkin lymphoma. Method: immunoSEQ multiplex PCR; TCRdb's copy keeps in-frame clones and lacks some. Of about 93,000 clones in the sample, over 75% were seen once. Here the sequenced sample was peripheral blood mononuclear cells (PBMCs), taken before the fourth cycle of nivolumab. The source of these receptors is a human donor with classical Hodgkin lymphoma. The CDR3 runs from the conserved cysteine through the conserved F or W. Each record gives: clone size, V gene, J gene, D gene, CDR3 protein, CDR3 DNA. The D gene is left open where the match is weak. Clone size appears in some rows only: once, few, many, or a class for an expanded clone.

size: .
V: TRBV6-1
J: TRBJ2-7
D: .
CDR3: CASSERPGASYEQYF
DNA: TGTGCCAGCAGTGAAAGGCCGGGGGCGTCCTACGAGCAGTACTTC

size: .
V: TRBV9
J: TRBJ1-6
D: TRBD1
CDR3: CASSVTGDPDNSPLHF
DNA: TGTGCCAGCAGCGTGACAGGGGACCCTGATAATTCACCCCTCCACTTT

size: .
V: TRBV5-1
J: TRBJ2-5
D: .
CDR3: CASSFSGFQETQYF
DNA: TGCGCCAGCAGCTTCTCGGGCTTCCAAGAGACCCAGTACTTC

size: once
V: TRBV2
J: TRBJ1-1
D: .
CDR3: CASIEDRLNTEAFF
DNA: TGTGCCAGCATTGAAGACAGGTTGAACACTGAAGCTTTCTTT

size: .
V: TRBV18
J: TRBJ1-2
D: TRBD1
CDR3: CASSPTGDKYYGYTF
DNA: TGTGCCAGCTCACCTACAGGGGACAAGTACTATGGCTACACCTTC

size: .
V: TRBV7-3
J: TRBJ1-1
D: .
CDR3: CASSLRRGRVEAFF
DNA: TGTGCCAGCAGCTTAAGGCGGGGGAGGGTTGAAGCTTTCTTT

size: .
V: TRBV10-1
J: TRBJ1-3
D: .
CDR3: CASRDGGNTIYF
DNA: TGCGCCAGCAGGGATGGGGGAAACACCATATATTTT

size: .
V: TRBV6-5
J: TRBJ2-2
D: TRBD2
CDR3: CASSFLAGRTGELFF
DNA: TGTGCCAGCAGTTTCCTAGCGGGACGCACCGGGGAGCTGTTTTTT

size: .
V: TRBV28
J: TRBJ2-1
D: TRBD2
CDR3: CASSSSITPLIAGGTYNEQFF
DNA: TGTGCCAGCAGTTCCTCGATAACCCCACTTATAGCGGGAGGAACCTACAATGAGCAGTTCTTC

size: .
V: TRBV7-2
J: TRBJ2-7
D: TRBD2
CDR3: CASSLAPASGSKYEQYF
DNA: TGTGCCAGCAGCTTAGCCCCGGCTAGCGGGTCCAAGTACGAGCAGTACTTC

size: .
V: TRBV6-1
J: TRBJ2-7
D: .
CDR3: CASSEQVLGAYEQYF
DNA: TGTGCCAGCAGTGAGCAGGTCCTTGGTGCCTACGAGCAGTACTTC

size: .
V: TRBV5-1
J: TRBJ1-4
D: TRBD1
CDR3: CASSSGQGNEKLFF
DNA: TGCGCCAGCAGCTCCGGACAGGGGAATGAAAAACTGTTTTTT

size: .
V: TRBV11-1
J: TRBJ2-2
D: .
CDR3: CASSRVKGVRQRIGELFF
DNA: TGTGCCAGCAGCAGAGTAAAAGGGGTGAGACAGAGGATCGGGGAGCTGTTTTTT

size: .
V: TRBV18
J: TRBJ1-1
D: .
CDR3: CASSPETAHTEAFF
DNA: TGTGCCAGCTCACCAGAAACAGCCCACACTGAAGCTTTCTTT

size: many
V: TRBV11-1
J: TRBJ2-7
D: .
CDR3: CASSLSSGTVYEQYF
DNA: TGTGCCAGCAGCTTGTCCTCCGGGACGGTCTACGAGCAGTACTTC

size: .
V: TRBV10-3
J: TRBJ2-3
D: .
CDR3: CAIRVTQQVTDTQYF
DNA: TGTGCCATCAGGGTAACCCAACAGGTTACAGATACGCAGTATTTT

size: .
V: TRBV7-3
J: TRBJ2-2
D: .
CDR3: CASSSRGAGTGELFF
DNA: TGTGCCAGCAGCTCCCGGGGGGCGGGGACCGGGGAGCTGTTTTTT

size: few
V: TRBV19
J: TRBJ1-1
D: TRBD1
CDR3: CASSILIGQGQNTEAFF
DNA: TGTGCCAGTAGTATTCTCATTGGACAGGGACAGAACACTGAAGCTTTCTTT

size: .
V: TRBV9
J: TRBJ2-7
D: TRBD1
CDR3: CASSVGQGAYEQYF
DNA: TGTGCCAGCAGCGTGGGACAGGGGGCCTACGAGCAGTACTTC

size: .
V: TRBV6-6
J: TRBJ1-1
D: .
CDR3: CASRRQRVNTEAFF
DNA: TGTGCCAGCAGACGACAGCGGGTGAACACTGAAGCTTTCTTT

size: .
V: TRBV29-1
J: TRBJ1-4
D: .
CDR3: CSVENQARTFF
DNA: TGCAGCGTTGAAAACCAGGCCAGAACTTTTTTT

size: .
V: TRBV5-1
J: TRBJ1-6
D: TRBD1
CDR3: CASSRGTGAFYNSPLHF
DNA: TGCGCCAGCAGCCGAGGGACAGGAGCCTTCTATAATTCACCCCTCCACTTT

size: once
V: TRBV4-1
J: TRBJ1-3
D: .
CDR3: CASSPPTGLSGNTIYF
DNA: TGCGCCAGCAGCCCACCGACAGGCCTCTCTGGAAACACCATATATTTT

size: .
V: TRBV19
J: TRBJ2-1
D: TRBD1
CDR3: CASSRQGNNEQFF
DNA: TGTGCCAGTTCCCGACAGGGTAACAATGAGCAGTTCTTC

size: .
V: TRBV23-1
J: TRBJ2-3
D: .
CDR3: CASKSRGRTDTQYF
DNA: TGCGCCAGCAAATCCCGGGGAAGAACAGATACGCAGTATTTT

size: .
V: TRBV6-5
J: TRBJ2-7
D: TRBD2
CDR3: CAIRTSPYEQYF
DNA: TGTGCCATCAGGACTAGTCCCTACGAGCAGTACTTC

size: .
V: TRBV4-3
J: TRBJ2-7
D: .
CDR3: CASSQASGGSHSYEQYF
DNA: TGCGCCAGCAGCCAAGCGTCTGGCGGCTCCCACTCCTACGAGCAGTACTTC

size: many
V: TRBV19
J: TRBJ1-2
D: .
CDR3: CASSPQGLYGYTF
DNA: TGTGCCAGTAGTCCCCAGGGCCTCTATGGCTACACCTTC

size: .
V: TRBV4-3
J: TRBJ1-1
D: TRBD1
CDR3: CASSWDRAFHRNTEAFF
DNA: TGCGCCAGCAGCTGGGACAGGGCTTTTCACCGGAACACTGAAGCTTTCTTT

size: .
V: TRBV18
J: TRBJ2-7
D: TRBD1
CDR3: CASSIPGQGGYEQYF
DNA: TGTGCCAGCTCAATCCCGGGACAGGGGGGCTACGAGCAGTACTTC

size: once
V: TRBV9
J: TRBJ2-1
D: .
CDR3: CASSVVIGQGNEQFF
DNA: TGTGCCAGCAGCGTAGTGATAGGGCAGGGCAACGAGCAGTTCTTC

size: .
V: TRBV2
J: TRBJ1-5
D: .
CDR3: CAASDAQDQPQHF
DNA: TGTGCCGCGTCAGACGCCCAAGATCAGCCCCAGCATTTT

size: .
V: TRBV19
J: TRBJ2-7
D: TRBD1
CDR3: CASSIQRQGTFYEQYF
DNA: TGTGCCAGTAGTATCCAGAGACAGGGGACCTTCTACGAGCAGTACTTC

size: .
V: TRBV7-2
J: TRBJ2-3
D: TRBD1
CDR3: CASSVWTGASDTQYF
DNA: TGTGCCAGCAGCGTATGGACAGGGGCGAGCGATACGCAGTATTTT

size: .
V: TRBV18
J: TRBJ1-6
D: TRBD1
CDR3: CASSLGTGDSSPLHF
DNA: TGTGCCAGCTCACTCGGGACAGGGGATAGTTCACCCCTCCACTTT

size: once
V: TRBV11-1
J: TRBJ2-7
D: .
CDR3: CASSLWRAVGEQYF
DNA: TGTGCCAGCAGCTTATGGAGGGCCGTCGGGGAGCAGTACTTC

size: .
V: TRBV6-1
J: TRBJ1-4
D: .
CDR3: CASSEEGRGWEKLFF
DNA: TGTGCCAGCAGTGAAGAGGGCAGGGGATGGGAAAAACTGTTTTTT

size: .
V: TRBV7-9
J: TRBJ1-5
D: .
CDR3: CASTSFGGAPNQPQHF
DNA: TGTGCCAGCACCTCGTTCGGGGGGGCCCCTAATCAGCCCCAGCATTTT

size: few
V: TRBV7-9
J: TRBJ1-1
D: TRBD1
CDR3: CASSTSPGTGLNTEAFF
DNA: TGTGCCAGCAGCACCAGTCCCGGGACAGGACTGAACACTGAAGCTTTCTTT

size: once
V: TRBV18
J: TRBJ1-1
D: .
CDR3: CASSPNAGVDIEAFF
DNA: TGTGCCAGCTCACCAAACGCCGGGGTGGATATCGAAGCTTTCTTT

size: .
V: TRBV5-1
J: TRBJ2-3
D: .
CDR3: CASSLGVWAPFGDTQYF
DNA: TGCGCCAGCAGCTTGGGGGTCTGGGCCCCTTTCGGAGATACGCAGTATTTT

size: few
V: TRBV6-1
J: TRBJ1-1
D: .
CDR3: CASRIGGLNTEAFF
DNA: TGTGCCAGCCGGATCGGGGGTCTGAACACTGAAGCTTTCTTT

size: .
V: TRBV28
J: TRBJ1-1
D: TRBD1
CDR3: CASSLSFTLSRGRTEAFF
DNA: TGTGCCAGCAGTTTATCATTCACCCTTTCCAGGGGGCGAACTGAAGCTTTCTTT

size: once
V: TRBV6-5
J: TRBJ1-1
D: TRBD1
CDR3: CASRGWDRKNTEAFF
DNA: TGTGCCAGCAGGGGCTGGGACAGAAAAAACACTGAAGCTTTCTTT

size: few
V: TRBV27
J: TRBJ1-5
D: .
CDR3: CASSLLSGVYSNQPQHF
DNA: TGTGCCAGCAGTTTATTATCGGGGGTATATAGCAATCAGCCCCAGCATTTT

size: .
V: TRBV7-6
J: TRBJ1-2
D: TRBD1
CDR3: CASSSGQGGYTF
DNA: TGTGCCAGCAGCTCAGGACAGGGCGGGTACACCTTC

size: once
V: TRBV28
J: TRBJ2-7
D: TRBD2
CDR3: CASSPAGTRFRDEQYF
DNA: TGTGCCAGCAGTCCCGCCGGGACTAGATTTCGGGACGAGCAGTACTTC

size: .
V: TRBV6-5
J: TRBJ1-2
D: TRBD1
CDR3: CASSPGQNYGYTF
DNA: TGTGCCAGCAGCCCGGGACAGAACTATGGCTACACCTTC

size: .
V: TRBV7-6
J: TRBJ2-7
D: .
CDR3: CASSLSTGRSSYEQYF
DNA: TGTGCCAGCAGCTTATCGACAGGCCGGAGCTCCTACGAGCAGTACTTC

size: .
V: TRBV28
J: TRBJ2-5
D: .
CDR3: CASSLWGSQETQYF
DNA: TGTGCCAGCAGTTTATGGGGGTCACAAGAGACCCAGTACTTC